This TCR beta chain was found in a study of T cell clonotyping in hematopoietic cell transplantation. A word on this clone: Its cognate antigen is unknown.

Findings of the study overall: At the given depth, recipient repertoires were over 95% de novo clonotypes. Recipient TCR diversity dropped after transplant; expanded clonotypes rose from day 30 to 180.

Assay: immunoSEQ multiplex PCR; the TCRdb copy retains only in-frame clones and omits some. This sample has 4,500 to 5,000 clones, with about nine tenths found just once. This TCR derives from a man aged 35-49 years in good health. Some clones in this sample may be carry-over from other donors' samples. The sequenced sample consisted of peripheral blood mononuclear cells.

CDR3 sequence reads: CASSQGILGLAGHYEQYF. CDR3 coding DNA: TGCGCCAGCAGCCAAGGAATTCTCGGACTAGCGGGCCACTACGAGCAGTACTTC. The chain links TRBV4-1 to TRBJ2-7; TRBD2 agrees at 11 bases. This CDR3 has 18 residues. Unmatched junction bases numbered 11, after V lost 1 base and J lost 3 bases. Germline V CDR1 and CDR2: MGHRA, YSYEKL.